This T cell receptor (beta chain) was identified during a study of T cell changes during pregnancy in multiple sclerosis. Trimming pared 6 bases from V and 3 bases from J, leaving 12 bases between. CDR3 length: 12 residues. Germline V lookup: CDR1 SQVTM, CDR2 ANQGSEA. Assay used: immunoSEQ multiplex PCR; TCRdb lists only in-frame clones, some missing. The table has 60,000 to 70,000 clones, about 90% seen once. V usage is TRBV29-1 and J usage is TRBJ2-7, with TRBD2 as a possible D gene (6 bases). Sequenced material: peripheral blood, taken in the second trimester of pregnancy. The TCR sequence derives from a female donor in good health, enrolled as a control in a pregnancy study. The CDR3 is CSVGHSGYEQYF. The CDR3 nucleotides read TGCAGCGTGGGGCATAGCGGCTACGAGCAGTACTTC.